One sample yielded the 32 T cell receptor beta chains listed below, sequenced in a study of T cell responses to AZD1222 COVID-19 vaccine. Generated by immunoSEQ multiplex PCR, the TCRdb table keeps only in-frame clones and is missing some. The sample carries over 95,000 clones, about 81% recorded once. Sequences were derived from peripheral blood, sampled 28 days after the second AZD1222 dose. These receptors were taken from an adult who received the AZD1222 COVID-19 vaccine.

The gene calls are TRBV6-1 and TRBJ2-3; tentative D call: TRBD1 (6 bases). Between the trimmed V and J ends, which lost 0 bases and 1 base, there was a span of 8 bases. The CDR3 extends over 15 amino acids. Germline V gene lookup returns CDR1 MNHNS and CDR2 SASEGT. CDR3 region: CASSEAAGGTDTQYF. CDR3 coding DNA: TGTGCCAGCAGTGAAGCGGCAGGGGGCACAGATACGCAGTATTTT.

This clone was detected only a few times. This chain links TRBV7-8 with TRBJ1-3, with D uncertain. CDR3 length equals 14 residues. Germline V gene data show CDR1 as SGHVS and CDR2 as FQNEAQ. V was pared by 5 bases and J by 1 base, with 9 bases between. CDR3 residues: CASSPGSSGNTIYF. The DNA of the CDR3 is TGTGCCAGCAGCCCTGGAAGTTCTGGAAACACCATATATTTT.

This sequence joins TRBV6-2 or TRBV6-3 and TRBJ2-7; D is ambiguous. Germline CDR1 MNHEY, CDR2 SVGEGT. The CDR3 runs 14 residues. Deletions cut 5 bases from V and 4 bases from J, with 15 bases between. In nucleotides, the CDR3 is TGTGCCAGCAGTCCGCCCCGACCCGGGTACGAGCAGTACTTC. It yields the protein CASSPPRPGYEQYF.

The chain recombines TRBV5-1 with TRBJ2-3, with a possible D match to TRBD1 (6 bases). CDR1 and CDR2 from the germline V gene are SGHRS and YFSETQ. This CDR3 has 14 residues. Between the trimmed V and J ends, which lost 0 bases and 2 bases, there was a span of 7 bases. This CDR3 reads CASSLGTATDTQYF. The CDR3 DNA sequence: TGCGCCAGCAGCTTGGGGACAGCCACAGATACGCAGTATTTT. Together with reference TRBV5-1 and TRBJ2-3, the CDR3 gives the full variable domain: KAGVTQTPRYLIKTRGQQVTLSCSPISGHRSVSWYQQTPGQGLQFLFEYFSETQRNKGNFPGRFSGRQFSNSRSEMNVSTLELGDSALYLCASSLGTATDTQYFGPGTRLTVL.

The chain carries TRBV11-2 and TRBJ2-5, with D uncertain. The germline gives CDR1 SGHAT, CDR2 FQNNGV. The CDR3 extends over 11 amino acids. V lost 5 bases to trimming and J lost 5 bases, with 6 bases between them. In DNA, the CDR3 is TGTGCCAGCAGCCCCGTTGAGACCCAGTACTTC. It specifies CASSPVETQYF.

The V and J genes are TRBV7-8 and TRBJ2-1, with 12 bases aligning to TRBD2. Germline CDR1 and CDR2: SGHVS and FQNEAQ. The CDR3 has 15 residues. V lost 1 base and J lost 8; bases outside the gene matches: 3. In DNA form, the CDR3 reads TGTGCCAGCAGCTTAGAGACTAGCGGGAGCGATGAGCAGTTCTTC. It is translated as CASSLETSGSDEQFF.

Worth noting for this clone: A junction end diverges from the germline sequence, so it may reflect a read error. The rearrangement joins TRBV11-3 to TRBJ2-7, with 10 positions matching TRBD2. This CDR3 is built from 19 residues. Germline loops: CDR1 SGHNT, CDR2 YENEEA. The chain's CDR3 is CASSLGRGLAGVGGYEQYF. The CDR3 DNA is TGTGCCAGCAGTTTAGGTAGGGGCCTAGCGGGAGTCGGAGGCTACGAGCAGTACTTC.

The J gene is TRBJ1-5, the V gene TRBV18; possibly TRBD1 for D (5 bases). With 4 bases removed from V and 0 bases from J, the gap between germline ends came to 13 bases. The CDR3 runs to 16 residues. Germline V lookup: CDR1 KGHSH, CDR2 LQKENI. CDR3 in DNA: TGTGCCAGCTCACTTACTTCGGGGGGTAGCAATCAGCCCCAGCATTTT. This encodes CASSLTSGGSNQPQHF.

This chain uses TRBV19 with TRBJ1-5; 7 nucleotides align to TRBD1. Germline V CDR1 and CDR2: LNHDA, SQIVND (reference sequence). The CDR3 extends over 15 amino acids. J was trimmed by 0 bases and V by 5 bases; bases with no gene match: 4. CDR3 nucleotides: TGTGCCAGTAGTGACAGGGTCTCTAGCAATCAGCCCCAGCATTTT. This sequence encodes CASSDRVSSNQPQHF. Supplemented by reference TRBV19 and TRBJ1-5, the full variable domain reads DGGITQSPKYLFRKEGQNVTLSCEQNLNHDAMYWYRQDPGQGLRLIYYSQIVNDFQKGDIAEGYSVSREKKESFPLTVTSAQKNPTAFYLCASSDRVSSNQPQHFGDGTRLSIL.

This clone has just a few counts. The chain is built from TRBV11-3 and TRBJ2-1; TRBD2 matches 9 bases. The germline gives CDR1 SGHNT, CDR2 YENEEA. The CDR3 sequence is 17 residues long. With V trimmed by 4 bases and J by 4 bases, 11 bases remained unmatched. The CDR3 nucleotides are TGTGCCAGCAGCTCCCGGCTAGCGGGGTCCGTGTACAATGAGCAGTTCTTC. It translates to CASSSRLAGSVYNEQFF.

This clone was counted a single time. V and J are TRBV4-1 and TRBJ1-2; D unclear. The CDR3 has 14 amino acids. Trimming took off 0 bases at V and 8 bases at J, with 13 bases between the two ends. Germline-derived CDR1 and CDR2 are MGHRA and YSYEKL. CDR3 DNA sequence: TGCGCCAGCAGCCAAGATTCAGGAATAGGAGGCTACACCTTC. It specifies CASSQDSGIGGYTF.

The gene calls are TRBV27 and TRBJ1-2; 7 bases line up with TRBD1. Germline loops: CDR1 MNHEY, CDR2 SMNVEV (reference sequence). The CDR3 sequence is 13 residues long. V was clipped by 5 bases and J by 7 bases; unmatched bases: 7. CDR3 DNA: TGTGCCAGCAGTCGGGGAGCAGGGGGTGGCTACACCTTC. This translates into CASSRGAGGGYTF.

The rearrangement uses TRBV2 and TRBJ1-5, with 7 nucleotides matching TRBD1. Per the germline V gene, CDR1 is SNHLY and CDR2 is FYNNEI. The CDR3 contains 13 residues. V gave up 5 bases and J gave up 9 bases; unmatched junction bases: 7. The CDR3 DNA is TGTGCCAGCAGTTTAACAGGGGAGCCGCCCCAGCATTTT. Translation: CASSLTGEPPQHF.

Many counts were recorded for this clone. This chain joins TRBV27 and TRBJ1-1; a weak D match, TRBD1 (5 bases). Germline lookup yields CDR1 MNHEY and CDR2 SMNVEV (reference sequence). This CDR3 has 12 residues. Trimming stripped 5 bases from V and 6 bases from J, with 10 bases between. CDR3 sequence reads: CASSNQGSEAFF. The CDR3, as DNA: TGTGCCAGCAGTAACCAGGGCTCTGAAGCTTTCTTT.

The V gene is TRBV29-1, the J gene TRBJ2-7; a weak D match, TRBD2 (6 bases). This CDR3 spans 13 amino acids. Looked up from germline, CDR1 is SQVTM and CDR2 is ANQGSEA. Deletions cut 1 base from V and 1 base from J, with 8 bases between. The CDR3 DNA reads TGCAGCGTTGAAGCGGGAGAATCCTACGAGCAGTACTTC. This gives the protein CSVEAGESYEQYF.

This sequence joins TRBV20-1 and TRBJ2-1; TRBD1 is a possible D gene (5 bases). V was pared by 3 bases and J by 0 bases, with 24 bases between. Germline-derived CDR1 and CDR2 are DFQATT and SNEGSKA (reference sequence). This CDR3 is 19 amino acids long. CDR3 nucleotides: TGCAGTGCTAGTTTTTTGGGGCAGACCACGCCTAGCTCCTACAATGAGCAGTTCTTC. Protein: CSASFLGQTTPSSYNEQFF.

This clone has just a few counts. V usage is TRBV6-2 or TRBV6-3 and J usage is TRBJ2-7; 8 bases are shared with TRBD2. Trimming at V came to 5 bases and at J to 5 bases, leaving 5 bases not matched to a gene. The CDR3 has 13 residues. From germline, CDR1 is MNHEY and CDR2 SVGEGT. The CDR3 DNA sequence: TGTGCCAGCAGTCGAAGCGGGAGCCACGAGCAGTACTTC. Translating gives CASSRSGSHEQYF.

This clone was seen more than once but under ten times. This chain uses TRBV19 with TRBJ1-6; no definite D call. Trimming removed 4 bases at V and 5 bases at J, with 9 bases between. The CDR3 covers 14 residues. Germline CDR1 LNHDA, CDR2 SQIVND (reference sequence). In nucleotides, the CDR3 is TGTGCCAGTAGTACGGGGAGGAATAATTCACCCCTCCACTTT. Translation: CASSTGRNNSPLHF.

This clone showed up just once. V usage is TRBV7-9 and J usage is TRBJ2-3; D remains ambiguous. V lost 0 bases and J lost 0, with 1 base in between. Germline CDR1 reads SEHNR; CDR2 reads FQNEAQ (reference sequence). The CDR3 is made up of 13 amino acids. CDR3 residues: CASSLASTDTQYF. The CDR3 DNA follows: TGTGCCAGCAGCTTAGCCAGCACAGATACGCAGTATTTT.

The CDR3 DNA is TGCGCCAGCAGCCAAGAACAGGGATTTAATGAAAAACTGTTTTTT. Its translation: CASSQEQGFNEKLFF. The chain employs TRBV4-3 and TRBJ1-4, with a weak D call TRBD1 (6 bases). Trimming shortened V by 0 bases and J by 4 bases, and 9 bases separated the two germline ends. This CDR3 has 15 amino acids. Germline V lookup: CDR1 LGHNA, CDR2 YSLEER.

The chain carries TRBV20-1 and TRBJ2-7, with TRBD1 as a possible D gene (6 bases). Germline V CDR1 and CDR2: DFQATT, SNEGSKA (reference sequence). Trimming removed 5 bases at V and 6 bases at J, with 11 bases between. The CDR3 is 11 amino acids. The CDR3 sequence: CSAPLGAEQYF. CDR3 DNA sequence: TGCAGTGCTCCCTTGGGGGCCGAGCAGTACTTC.

The table lists this clone with a few counts. The rearrangement joins TRBV12-3 or TRBV12-4 to TRBJ1-2; TRBD1 is a possible D gene (6 bases). This CDR3 is 13 amino acids long. V gave up 3 bases and J gave up 6 bases, with 11 bases separating them. The CDR3 nucleotides are TGTGCCAGCAGTTTTATCCCAGGGGATGGCTACACCTTC. Protein: CASSFIPGDGYTF.

The V and J genes are TRBV3-1 (or the pseudogene TRBV3-2) and TRBJ2-1, with 8 bases matching TRBD1. CDR3 length equals 20 residues. The germline CDR1 and CDR2 sequences are LGHDT and YNNKEL (reference sequence). Trimming took 0 bases from V and 5 from J; bases not matched to a gene: 18. The CDR3 is CASSQDSLPRGRGRHNEQFF. The CDR3 DNA sequence: TGTGCCAGCAGCCAAGATAGCCTCCCTCGGGGCAGGGGGCGCCACAATGAGCAGTTCTTC.

The CDR3 sequence: CASKQAGGADTQYF. Here the CDR3 DNA reads TGTGCCAGTAAGCAGGCGGGAGGGGCCGATACGCAGTATTTT. The chain employs TRBV19 and TRBJ2-3; 9 bases align to TRBD2. Germline loops: CDR1 LNHDA, CDR2 SQIVND (reference sequence). There are 14 residues in the CDR3. J lost 6 bases, V lost 7 bases, and 8 bases had no gene match.

This clone was seen just once. The chain employs TRBV7-6 and TRBJ1-1; perhaps TRBD1 as D (5 bases). CDR1 is SGHVS, CDR2 FNYEAQ, per germline. V lost 0 bases to trimming and J lost 1 base, with 9 bases between them. This CDR3 is 15 amino acids long. In DNA, the CDR3 is TGTGCCAGCAGCTTAGCGCTCGACAGGAACACTGAAGCTTTCTTT. Translation: CASSLALDRNTEAFF.

V gene TRBV14 combines with J gene TRBJ1-2; D perhaps matches TRBD1 (5 bases). The CDR3 length is 14 residues. Trimming took off 4 bases at V and 5 bases at J, with 14 bases between the two ends. Germline V gene lookup returns CDR1 SGHDN and CDR2 FVKESK. CDR3 in DNA: TGTGCCAGCAGCCCAGGGAGGATGGAATATGGCTACACCTTC. This codes for CASSPGRMEYGYTF.

The chain recombines TRBV6-6 with TRBJ2-1, with 14 bases aligning to TRBD2. The CDR3 has 17 residues. From germline, CDR1 is MNHNY and CDR2 SVGAGI (reference sequence). Unmatched junction bases numbered 6, after V lost 5 bases and J lost 3 bases. CDR3 in DNA: TGTGCCAGCAGTCCCCAGGGACTAGCGGGAGACTACAATGAGCAGTTCTTC. Its translation: CASSPQGLAGDYNEQFF.

This clone was recorded only once. V and J are TRBV11-1 and TRBJ1-1; D may be TRBD1 (5 bases). V shed 2 bases and J shed 4 bases, with 11 bases lying between them. The CDR3 totals 14 residues. Germline-derived CDR1 and CDR2 are SGHAT and FQDESV (reference sequence). CDR3 region: CASSLRRGTTEAFF. CDR3 in DNA: TGTGCCAGCAGCTTACGTAGGGGAACCACTGAAGCTTTCTTT.

This clone was seen a handful of times. The chain combines TRBV5-1 with TRBJ1-2, with unresolved D. V gave up 0 bases and J gave up 4 bases, with 10 bases separating them. The germline V gene has CDR1 SGHRS and CDR2 YFSETQ. CDR3 length: 14 amino acids. CDR3 bases: TGCGCCAGCAGCTTGGATGAGGGCCGCTATGGCTACACCTTC. Its protein product is CASSLDEGRYGYTF.

The chain employs TRBV7-9 and TRBJ1-6, with 12 positions matching TRBD1. CDR1 is SEHNR, CDR2 FQNEAQ, per germline (reference sequence). Trimming at V came to 3 bases and at J to 1 base, leaving 7 bases not matched to a gene. The CDR3 sequence is 19 residues long. The chain's CDR3 is CASSFGTGGAGSYNSPLHF. CDR3 in DNA: TGTGCCAGCAGCTTCGGGACAGGGGGCGCCGGGTCCTATAATTCACCCCTCCACTTT.

This clone was counted only a few times. The chain links TRBV7-9 to TRBJ2-3; D is possibly TRBD2 (7 bases). The germline V gene has CDR1 SEHNR and CDR2 FQNEAQ (reference sequence). The CDR3 contains 17 residues. V was shortened by 2 bases and J by 4 bases, with 19 bases between the two germline ends. In DNA, the CDR3 is TGTGCCAGCAGCTTACTCGGGGGGCCGCAGCTCTCAGATACGCAGTATTTT. It yields the protein CASSLLGGPQLSDTQYF.

V usage is TRBV7-9 and J usage is TRBJ1-5; D unresolved. This CDR3 is built from 13 residues. The V gene lost 0 bases and the J gene lost 5 bases, with 5 bases spanning the gap. CDR1 SEHNR and CDR2 FQNEAQ come from the germline V gene (reference sequence). The CDR3 DNA reads as TGTGCCAGCAGCTTAGCGTTCGATCAGCCCCAGCATTTT. The encoded protein is CASSLAFDQPQHF.